The 19 T cell receptor beta chains presented below share a single source sample, sequenced in a study of breast tumors, draining lymph nodes, adjacent tissues. Axillary draining lymph nodes of breast cancer patients supplied the node samples. One entry per CDR3 protein results from TCRdb running MiXCR on the multiplex PCR reads. The sample records about 180,000 distinct CDR3 sequences, roughly 30% being singletons. Source material: axillary lymph node tissue. These receptors all stem from a female donor with breast cancer. Some clones in this sample may be carry-over from other donors' samples.

V usage is TRBV27 and J usage is TRBJ2-3; 8 bases map to TRBD1. CDR1 and CDR2 (germline): MNHEY, SMNVEV (reference sequence). This CDR3 spans 12 amino acids. Losses at the gene ends were 3 bases for V and 14 bases for J; bases not matched to a gene: 7. The CDR3 protein is CASSFSGQGAYF. The CDR3 bases are TGTGCCAGCAGTTTCTCGGGGCAGGGGGCGTATTTT.

A note on this clonotype: A much larger clone is a single base away; this may be a read error. The chain combines TRBV20-1 with TRBJ2-3; tentatively, D is TRBD1 (5 bases). Trimming left V 0 bases short and J 14 bases short, with 15 bases between. CDR3 length: 12 residues. Germline V gene lookup returns CDR1 DFQATT and CDR2 SNEGSKA (reference sequence). CDR3 DNA: TGCAGTGCTAGAGAGTCAGGGTTTGCGCCGTATTTT. This sequence encodes CSARESGFAPYF.

In regard to this clonotype: Given the absence of the conserved phenylalanine or tryptophan at the CDR3 end, a read error is likely. The V call is TRBV20-1, the J call TRBJ1-5, with TRBD1 matching over 8 bases. The germline V gene has CDR1 DFQATT and CDR2 SNEGSKA (reference sequence). The ends lost 0 bases at V and 6 bases at J; junction bases unmatched: 7. This CDR3 is 15 amino acids long. CDR3 nucleotides: TGCAGTGCTAGAGATTCCAGGGGGCCGACTCAGCCCCAGCATTCT. Translation: CSARDSRGPTQPQHS.

This clonotype has at least ten counts. CDR3 nucleotide sequence: TGTGCCAGCAGCCCCAGGGACGGAGAGACCCAGTACTTC. Its translation is CASSPRDGETQYF. The chain carries TRBV5-8 and TRBJ2-5; D might be TRBD1 or TRBD2, each matching 5 bases. V shed 4 bases and J shed 4 bases, with 11 bases lying between them. This CDR3 is built from 13 residues. Germline assignment: CDR1 SGHTS and CDR2 YDEGEE.

This clonotype was picked up many times. The chain is built from TRBV6-5 and TRBJ1-5, with TRBD1 matching 9 bases. Losses at the gene ends were 3 bases for V and 3 bases for J; bases not matched to a gene: 6. Germline V gives CDR1 MNHEY, CDR2 SVGAGI. The CDR3 covers 16 residues. The chain's CDR3 is CASSYRWTGDNQPQHF. DNA of the CDR3: TGTGCCAGCAGTTATCGATGGACAGGGGACAATCAGCCCCAGCATTTT.

About this clonotype: This may be a read error, as it is one base from a much larger clone. The J gene is TRBJ2-1, the V gene TRBV20-1; the match to TRBD2 covers 12 bases. Looked up from germline, CDR1 is DFQATT and CDR2 is SNEGSKA (reference sequence). V shed 6 bases, J shed 6 bases, and the junction held 9 bases outside the gene matches. The CDR3 has 15 amino acids. CDR3 protein: CSATPGLAGPNEQFF. CDR3 nucleotides: TGCAGTGCCACCCCGGGACTAGCGGGCCCCAATGAGCAGTTCTTC.

This clonotype was recorded at least ten times. The V and J genes are TRBV5-8 and TRBJ1-3, with TRBD1 matching 7 bases. The CDR3 is 14 residues long. Germline CDR1 SGHTS, CDR2 YDEGEE. Trimming at V came to 5 bases and at J to 4 bases, leaving 6 bases not matched to a gene. The CDR3 DNA follows: TGTGCCAGCAGTTCTACAGGGGTGGGAAACACCATATATTTT. Translated, it gives CASSSTGVGNTIYF.

This clonotype has ten or more counts. J is TRBJ2-7 and V is TRBV15, with 12 bases that match TRBD2. CDR3 length: 15 amino acids. Trimming removed 7 bases from V and 7 bases from J; junction bases left unmatched: 11. The V gene's germline CDR1 is LNHNV and CDR2 YYDKDF (reference sequence). DNA for the CDR3: TGTGCCACCACTACCCTAGCGGGAGGGCCGGGGGAGCAGTACTTC. Amino acids: CATTTLAGGPGEQYF.

This clonotype appeared once. Germline and junction disagree at one end, which may indicate a read error. The chain employs TRBV19 and TRBJ1-1; D gene unclear. CDR3 length equals 14 residues. Germline CDR1 is LNHDA and CDR2 is SQIVND (reference sequence). This chain's CDR3 is CASSISGSGTEALF. CDR3 nucleotides: TGTGCCAGTAGTATATCTGGGAGTGGCACTGAAGCTCTCTTT.

Concerning this clonotype: One end of the junction fails to match germline, which may point to a read error. The V gene is TRBV20-1, the J gene TRBJ2-3; TRBD1 agrees at 11 bases. The CDR3 covers 16 residues. The germline V gene has CDR1 DFQATT and CDR2 SNEGSKA (reference sequence). CDR3: CSAGDRGGYTTDSQYF. In DNA, the CDR3 is TGCAGTGCAGGGGACAGGGGGGGTTATACCACAGATTCGCAGTATTTT.

Details on this clonotype: Compared with germline, one end of the junction differs, possibly owing to a read error. The J gene is TRBJ1-2, the V gene TRBV10-3, with 10 bases matching TRBD1. The CDR3 length is 14 residues. In germline, CDR1 is ENHRY, CDR2 SYGVKD. The CDR3 here is CDISHPGTGDGYTF. In DNA, the CDR3 is TGTGACATCAGCCACCCCGGGACAGGGGATGGCTACACCTTC.

This clonotype occurred many times. This chain joins TRBV5-1 and TRBJ2-3, with 8 bases identical to TRBD1. Germline trimming cut 0 bases from V and 4 bases from J; bases unmatched to any gene: 4. Germline V gives CDR1 SGHRS, CDR2 YFSETQ. The CDR3 totals 15 residues. This CDR3 reads CASSLGQGAPDTQYF. Written as DNA, the CDR3 is TGCGCCAGCAGCTTGGGGCAGGGGGCCCCAGATACGCAGTATTTT.

This clonotype was detected many times. This may stem from a read error, because a much larger clone lies one nucleotide away. V usage is TRBV20-1 and J usage is TRBJ2-7; D remains unclear. This CDR3 comprises 11 residues. Germline-derived CDR1 and CDR2 are DFQATT and SNEGSKA (reference sequence). CDR3 region: CSARVGYEQSF. The CDR3 DNA sequence: TGCAGTGCTAGAGTGGGCTACGAGCAGTCCTTC.

V is TRBV6-2 or TRBV6-3 and J is TRBJ2-5, with D uncertain. The germline V and J ends were trimmed by 8 bases and 6 bases, with 22 bases remaining between them. Per the germline V gene, CDR1 is MNHEY and CDR2 is SVGEGT. This CDR3 is 15 amino acids long. The CDR3 DNA reads TGTGCCAGCTCCTCCGGTACCATAGTTTCGAAGACCCAGTACTTC. Amino acid sequence: CASSSGTIVSKTQYF.

This clonotype has a count of ten or more. The genes are TRBV5-1 and TRBJ2-7, with D tentatively TRBD2 (7 bases). Looked up from germline, CDR1 is SGHRS and CDR2 is YFSETQ. Deletions cut 0 bases from V and 4 bases from J, with 11 bases between. This CDR3 has 14 amino acids. The DNA for the CDR3 is TGCGCCAGCAGCTTGGTAAAGGGGGGGTACGAGCAGTACTTC. This codes for CASSLVKGGYEQYF.

This clonotype occurred many times. The V and J genes are TRBV11-2 and TRBJ2-2; D unresolved. The V end was cut by 1 base, the J end by 3 bases, with 3 bases between. The CDR3 has 13 residues. CDR1 is SGHAT, CDR2 FQNNGV, per germline. The CDR3 here is CASSLGDTGELFF. DNA of the CDR3: TGTGCCAGCAGCTTAGGGGACACCGGGGAGCTGTTTTTT.

This clonotype was recorded at least ten times. The genes are TRBV29-1 and TRBJ2-7; D not certain. Between the trimmed V and J ends, which lost 3 bases and 3 bases, there was a span of 9 bases. Germline V CDR1 and CDR2: SQVTM, ANQGSEA. CDR3 length equals 12 residues. The CDR3 coding sequence is TGCAGCGTTGAGTATAAGAACTACGAGCAGTACTTC. Protein sequence: CSVEYKNYEQYF.

Details on this clonotype: One junction end disagrees with the germline gene, perhaps due to a read error. The V call is TRBV6-1, the J call TRBJ1-5; 10 positions match TRBD1. This CDR3 region has 17 residues. CDR1 is MNHNS, CDR2 SASEGT, per germline. Written as DNA, the CDR3 is TGTGCCAGCAGGGCCGGGACAGGGGTCCATAGCAATAAGCCCCAGCATTTT. It specifies CASRAGTGVHSNKPQHF.

Only one count was recorded for this clonotype. The CDR3 is CASSGERDTLRGSPLHF. CDR3 coding DNA: TGTGCCAGCAGCGGGGAAAGGGACACCCTACGGGGTTCGCCCCTCCACTTT. The chain links TRBV9 to TRBJ1-6, with D perhaps TRBD1 (6 bases). The V and J ends lost 3 bases and 13 bases respectively, with 26 bases between them. CDR1 is SGDLS and CDR2 is YYNGEE in the germline V gene. The CDR3 extends over 17 amino acids.